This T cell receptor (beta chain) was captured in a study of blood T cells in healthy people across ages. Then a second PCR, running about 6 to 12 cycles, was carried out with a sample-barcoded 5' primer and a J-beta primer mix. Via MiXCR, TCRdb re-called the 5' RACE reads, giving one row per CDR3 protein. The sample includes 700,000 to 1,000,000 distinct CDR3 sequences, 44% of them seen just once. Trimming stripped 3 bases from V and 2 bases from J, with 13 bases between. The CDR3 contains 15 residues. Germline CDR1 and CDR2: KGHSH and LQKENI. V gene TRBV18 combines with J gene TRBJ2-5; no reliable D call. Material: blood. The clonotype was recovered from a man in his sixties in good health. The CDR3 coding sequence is TGTGCCAGCTCACCCGTGGGTCCCCCACAAGAGACCCAGTACTTC. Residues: CASSPVGPPQETQYF.